What follows is one TCR beta chain and its context. It lacks a known antigen. No base quality information exists; no much larger clone differs at one position. The data originate from a study of shared clonotypes between healthy human individuals (dated by TCRdb to about 2020). For the wider study: A couple of women and three men aged 18 to 49 years were included in the cohort. For each donor, three plates each were used for CD4 naive and CD4 memory, two plates were used for CD8 naive, and one plate was used for CD8 memory. To estimate repertoire size and how much clonotype sharing occurs between individuals, the study deeply sequenced the blood TCR repertoires of roughly 5 healthy adults. Libraries were prepared and TCR repertoires were sequenced by different laboratories using diverse techniques, in order to increase sequencing depth and limit assay-specific biases. Between about 0.8 and 9 billion PBMCs per donor were obtained by leukapheresis.

Trimming takes 4 bases from V and 3 bases from J, and the germline ends sit 10 bases apart. The germline V gene supplies CDR1 SGDLS and CDR2 YYNGEE. The CDR3 measures 13 amino acids from cysteine to phenylalanine. The DNA shown is the 39-base CDR3, in frame from base 1. Summary of the overall study and its limitations: Based on pairwise subsampling, the degree of clonotype sharing among donors was expected to be affected by sequencing depth. Sharing across a few donors was observed for roughly 5% of naive CD4, 3.5% of naive CD8, 2.3% of memory CD4, and roughly 0.4% of memory CD8 clonotypes. Clonotypes shared by all four sorted-subset donors showed higher generation probabilities than non-shared clonotypes. Because the study included a small number of donors, the genetic and exposure-history diversity represented was limited. Sampling was restricted to blood, and TCR repertoires in tissue are likely to differ from TCR repertoires in blood. Incomplete sequencing was indicated by rarefaction of sorted-subset datasets, despite the large sequencing depth. Naive subsets generally had larger estimated clonotype richness than memory subsets did.

The donors were healthy, HIV-negative adults who had no recently reported acute infections or vaccinations. Only Caucasian adults living in Nashville, Tennessee, USA were represented among the donors. Magnetic negative selection was used to enrich CD4+ T cells, after which naive cells were positively selected on CD45RA and the negative fraction became the memory subset. After blood collection by leukapheresis, PBMCs were isolated using Ficoll-Histopaque density gradient centrifugation and then cryopreserved in the vapor phase of liquid nitrogen. Analytical flow cytometry was used to check the purity and quantity of every magnetically sorted T cell population. Each sorted fraction had its genomic DNA isolated and then quantified by UV absorbance on a Nanodrop 2000c. Using the deep immunoSEQ assay, multiplex PCR amplified TCR CDR3 regions from genomic DNA. Extracted genomic DNA from each cell subset was spread evenly across all wells of several immunoSEQ 96-well plates, with each plate serving as a replicate. For sorted subsets, each replicate PCR was loaded with approximately 190 ng genomic DNA, equivalent to 30,000 or so T cell genomes. The purified libraries were quantified using a Qubit 3.0 fluorometer, sized with a Bioanalyzer 2100, and then quantified again using the KAPA Library Quantification kit. A separate single-read 150-cycle Illumina NextSeq 550 flow cell was used to sequence each immunoSEQ 96-well plate. Per the authors' processing: The immunoSEQ output contained only junctional sequences without quality scores, so filtering could not match that applied to full-length reads. Sequences were annotated with PyIR, a Python wrapper for IgBLAST v1.9, using IMGT germline references to assign V/J genes and CDR3. Any read was removed if the V/J assignment was weak (E-value above 1e-6), the CDR3 was missing, or the read contained stop codons, out-of-frame junctions, or ambiguous translated residues. V3J clonotypes were defined as sequences sharing an identical inferred V gene, J gene, and CDR3 amino acid sequence. Percentage overlap between repertoires was computed as shared unique clonotypes divided by the size of the smaller repertoire. Three approaches were used to assess repertoire richness: RTK rarefaction, the Chao1 estimator, and Recon v2.1 estimates of unobserved clonotypes. Generation probabilities were computed with OLGA for all TCRbeta clonotypes obtained by the gDNA method from a few donors. The immuneACCESS repertoire file appears here via TCRdb, limited to in-frame rearrangements. These files lack a portion of the clones; in checked studies, under half of the deficit traces to unresolved V genes, and the cause of the others is not known. V and J calls and clone size come straight from that table; D and trimming were deduced from the DNA. The sample contains fewer than 1.8 million clones, approximately 98.5% of them found a single time. 0.36% of the sample goes to the ten largest clones.

Sequencing was done on a sample of naive CD4+ T cells sorted from blood. Per the publication, the cell subset or site label means: CD45RA+ positively selected. The chain couples TRBV9 to TRBJ1-1, with the D gene uncertain. The TCR originated in a man aged 30 to 39 in good health. In nucleotides, the sequence is TGTGCCAGCAGCCAAGGACCTGACACTGAAGCTTTCTTT. This sequence encodes CASSQGPDTEAFF.